Described below is a single T cell receptor (beta chain) sequence and its context. The germline CDR1 and CDR2 sequences are LNHDA and SQIVND (reference sequence). This CDR3 spans 17 amino acids. J was trimmed by 1 base and V by 5 bases; bases with no gene match: 6. Patients of the Seattle cohort, enrolled during active infection, were followed longitudinally. Original processing methods: Scientists estimated how many nucleated cells there were by amplifying reference gene primers. Clones were sequenced by immunoSEQ multiplex PCR, and TCRdb holds only the in-frame ones, with some missing. Clone size and V and J calls were adopted from that table, with D and trimming inferred from the DNA. The table lists approximately 340,000 clones, roughly 89% of them singletons. This entry belongs to a study of blood T cell repertoires in COVID-19. The wider study: COVID-19 samples, acute and convalescent, were from the United States, Italy and Spain. PBMCs, B-cell-depleted T cells, or T cells provided the cDNA or gDNA that made up the material.

The sample consisted of peripheral blood. The TCR was taken from a man between 25 and 39 years old with COVID-19, enrolled during active disease. The V gene is TRBV19, the J gene TRBJ2-1; 12 nucleotides match TRBD2. The CDR3 region is CASSATSGRFSYNEQFF. The CDR3 DNA is TGTGCCAGTAGTGCAACTAGCGGGAGGTTTTCCTACAATGAGCAGTTCTTC.